One sample yielded the 19 T cell receptor beta chains listed below, sequenced in a study of blood T cell repertoires in COVID-19. TCRdb's copy holds only in-frame clones and misses some; the assay was immunoSEQ multiplex PCR. This sample has 71,000 or so clones, with more than 65% found just once. The sample taken for sequencing was peripheral blood. The receptor set was obtained from a middle-aged man with acute or convalescent COVID-19.

The chain employs TRBV14 and TRBJ1-1, with D hard to call. The CDR3 runs to 14 residues. Germline loops: CDR1 SGHDN, CDR2 FVKESK. V gave up 3 bases and J gave up 3 bases, with 11 bases separating them. The CDR3 loop reads CASSQREGYTEAFF. CDR3 DNA: TGTGCCAGCAGCCAGAGGGAAGGATACACTGAAGCTTTCTTT.

The sample holds a few counts of this clone. The V gene is TRBV6-5, the J gene TRBJ1-1; D is possibly TRBD1 (5 bases). V was clipped by 2 bases and J by 6 bases, with 10 bases between them. The CDR3 extends over 13 amino acids. The germline V gene encodes CDR1 MNHEY and CDR2 SVGAGI. CDR3 nucleotide sequence: TGTGCCAGCAGTTACGGGGCTAATTCTGAAGCTTTCTTT. This gives the protein CASSYGANSEAFF.

This chain joins TRBV24-1 and TRBJ2-5, with 8 bases matching TRBD2. Germline lookup yields CDR1 KGHDR and CDR2 SFDVKD. After removal of 3 bases from V and 3 bases from J, the junction contained 14 bases not matched to a gene. The CDR3 contains 18 residues. CDR3: CATSDPSFTSGKKETQYF. The CDR3 nucleotides read TGTGCCACCAGTGATCCATCCTTCACTAGCGGAAAAAAAGAGACCCAGTACTTC.

This rearrangement joins TRBV6-4 to TRBJ2-3; 7 nucleotides align to TRBD2. The CDR3 runs 13 residues. CDR1 and CDR2 from the germline V gene are MRHNA and SNTAGT. V was pared by 4 bases and J by 9 bases, with 7 bases of the junction left unmatched. CDR3 DNA sequence: TGTGCCAGCAGTGGGAGGGCTAGCGGAACGCAGTATTTT. Protein sequence: CASSGRASGTQYF.

The gene calls are TRBV6-5 and TRBJ1-1, with 10 bases matching TRBD1. Germline CDR1 MNHEY, CDR2 SVGAGI. J lost 4 bases, V lost 2 bases, and 1 base had no gene match. The CDR3 length is 14 residues. This CDR3 reads CASSYGTGATEAFF. The DNA of the CDR3 is TGTGCCAGCAGTTACGGGACAGGGGCCACTGAAGCTTTCTTT.

This chain uses TRBV4-1 with TRBJ2-5; TRBD2 is a possible D gene (6 bases). V lost 2 bases, J lost 2 bases, and 9 bases lay in between. This CDR3 has 14 residues. CDR1 is MGHRA and CDR2 is YSYEKL in the germline V gene. The CDR3 bases are TGCGCCAGCAGCCAATCCGGGGGACAAGAGACCCAGTACTTC. It encodes CASSQSGGQETQYF.

The chain is built from TRBV19 and TRBJ2-7; TRBD2 matches at 7 bases. This CDR3 region has 14 residues. CDR1 LNHDA and CDR2 SQIVND come from the germline V gene (reference sequence). V lost 3 bases and J lost 3; bases outside the gene matches: 5. This CDR3 reads CASSMGGELYEQYF. The CDR3 DNA reads as TGTGCCAGTAGTATGGGGGGGGAACTCTACGAGCAGTACTTC.

The chain joins TRBV27 to TRBJ2-6, with D maybe TRBD2 (6 bases). V lost 2 bases, J lost 3 bases, and 14 bases lay in between. The CDR3 totals 17 residues. CDR1 and CDR2 from the germline V gene are MNHEY and SMNVEV (reference sequence). CDR3 sequence reads: CASSLGGVRLGANVLTF. The CDR3 DNA follows: TGTGCCAGCAGTTTAGGAGGGGTACGTCTTGGGGCCAACGTCCTGACTTTC.

This clone was picked up one time. V gene TRBV6-2 or TRBV6-3 combines with J gene TRBJ1-3; 8 positions agree with TRBD1. Per the germline V gene, CDR1 is MNHEY and CDR2 is SVGEGT. The CDR3 loop spans 15 amino acids. V gave up 5 bases and J gave up 1 base; unmatched junction bases: 4. CDR3 in DNA: TGTGCCAGCAGTCGTGGGACAGGTTCTGGAAACACCATATATTTT. Protein sequence: CASSRGTGSGNTIYF.

In the case of this clone: This same CDR3 is encoded by further DNA sequences in the sample. The V gene is TRBV4-3, the J gene TRBJ1-1; D may be TRBD1 (5 bases). Deletions cut 1 base from V and 0 bases from J, with 6 bases between. The germline V gene encodes CDR1 LGHNA and CDR2 YSLEER. This CDR3 comprises 14 residues. The CDR3 nucleotides read TGCGCCAGCAGCCAAGGACAGTTGAACACTGAAGCTTTCTTT. Amino acid sequence: CASSQGQLNTEAFF.

This clone was found a few times. This chain links TRBV5-6 with TRBJ1-6, with a weak D call TRBD1 (5 bases). Germline lookup yields CDR1 SGHDT and CDR2 YYEEEE. The CDR3 loop spans 15 amino acids. Trimming left V 2 bases short and J 8 bases short, with 14 bases between. CDR3 nucleotides: TGTGCCAGCAGCTTTCAGGGAACGGGCGATTCACCCCTCCACTTT. Translated, it gives CASSFQGTGDSPLHF.

The CDR3 region is CASSHRTGDGYTF. In DNA form, the CDR3 reads TGTGCCAGCAGCCACCGGACAGGGGATGGCTACACCTTC. This chain joins TRBV3-1 (or the pseudogene TRBV3-2) and TRBJ1-2; 9 nucleotides match TRBD1. V was clipped by 3 bases and J by 6 bases; unmatched bases: 2. Germline loops: CDR1 LGHDT, CDR2 YNNKEL (reference sequence). This CDR3 has 13 residues.

The chain couples TRBV3-1 (or the pseudogene TRBV3-2) to TRBJ2-7; 9 nucleotides agree with TRBD1. The length of the CDR3 is 14 residues. V lost 3 bases, J lost 11 bases, and 11 bases stayed unmatched. Germline CDR1 and CDR2: LGHDT and YNNKEL (reference sequence). CDR3 sequence: CASSHGQGDRGEYF. The CDR3 nucleotides read TGTGCCAGCAGCCACGGACAGGGCGACAGGGGGGAGTACTTC.

The V and J genes are TRBV12-3 or TRBV12-4 and TRBJ1-1; 9 bases fit TRBD1. CDR3 length equals 13 residues. The ends lost 5 bases at V and 8 bases at J; junction bases unmatched: 6. The CDR3 region has the DNA TGTGCCAGCAGTCCACCCGGGACAGGGGAAGCTTTCTTT. Protein sequence: CASSPPGTGEAFF.

This clone was seen more than once but under ten times. The chain links TRBV27 to TRBJ1-1; TRBD1 agrees at 7 bases. Per germline, CDR1 MNHEY and CDR2 SMNVEV (reference sequence). V lost 6 bases to trimming and J lost 0 bases; unmatched junction nucleotides: 1. The CDR3 length is 13 residues. In DNA form, the CDR3 reads TGTGCCAGCAGACAGGGGATGAACACTGAAGCTTTCTTT. Protein: CASRQGMNTEAFF.

The V and J genes are TRBV7-3 and TRBJ1-2; 9 bases align to TRBD1. Germline values: CDR1 SGHTA, CDR2 FQGTGA. The V segment lost 5 bases and the J segment 8 bases; nucleotides outside the gene matches: 15. The CDR3 runs to 16 residues. CDR3 residues: CASSPSVGTGSEGYTF. The CDR3 DNA reads as TGTGCCAGCAGCCCGTCGGTCGGGACAGGGAGCGAGGGCTACACCTTC.

This clone was seen once. The gene calls are TRBV6-6 and TRBJ2-2; 8 bases fit TRBD2. V shed 10 bases, J shed 6 bases, and the junction held 10 bases outside the gene matches. This CDR3 is 14 amino acids long. Germline-derived CDR1 and CDR2 are MNHNY and SVGAGI (reference sequence). CDR3 residues: CATPSGSGAGELFF. CDR3 DNA sequence: TGTGCCACCCCAAGCGGGAGTGGCGCCGGGGAGCTGTTTTTT.

This clone turned up a few times. The chain combines TRBV7-3 with TRBJ1-2; a possible D gene is TRBD1 (6 bases). This CDR3 has 13 residues. In germline, CDR1 is SGHTA, CDR2 FQGTGA. The ends were cut back, 2 bases at V and 6 bases at J, with 10 bases in the middle. This CDR3 is CASSLAHRDGYTF. As DNA, the CDR3 is TGTGCCAGCAGCTTAGCCCACAGGGATGGCTACACCTTC.

The rearrangement links TRBV7-9 to TRBJ1-4, with D possibly being TRBD1 (5 bases). CDR3 length equals 14 residues. Deletions cut 5 bases from V and 11 bases from J, with 18 bases between. Germline lookup yields CDR1 SEHNR and CDR2 FQNEAQ (reference sequence). Here the CDR3 DNA reads TGTGCCAGCAGCCCGACCGGGACTGCGTCGAAACTGTTTTTT. Protein product: CASSPTGTASKLFF.